The clone carrying this T cell receptor beta chain was observed at least ten times. Each CDR3 protein gets one entry after TCRdb re-called the 5' RACE reads with MiXCR. The sample holds around 340,000 distinct CDR3 sequences; about 14% are singletons and the top ten take roughly 1.1%. V shed 5 bases and J shed 0 bases, with 14 bases lying between them. Germline V CDR1 and CDR2: DFQATT, SNEGSKA (reference sequence). This CDR3 contains 14 residues. The data were obtained in a study of CD8 T cells in ankylosing spondylitis. The clonotype comes from a male donor with ankylosing spondylitis or in good health (not recorded which). V usage is TRBV20-1 and J usage is TRBJ2-7, with D uncertain. Sequencing input: blood, either unsorted or a sorted T cell fraction (not recorded which). The CDR3 bases are TGCAGTGCTCTGGACGGTGGAAGCTCCTACGAGCAGTACTTC. Encoded protein: CSALDGGSSYEQYF.